Presented here are 21 T cell receptor beta chains from one specimen sequenced in a study of CD8+ T cells in alopecia areata (dated 2018 in TCRdb). The method behind the library was the immunoSEQ multiplex PCR assay. For TCR sequencing, RNA was extracted from every sample and reverse transcribed into cDNA to serve as template. Held by TCRdb, this immuneACCESS table contains in-frame sequences only and omits some clones. Under half of the omission traces to an unresolved V gene where checked; the cause of the rest is unknown. This sample comprises around 210,000 clones, 56% of them detected only once. The leading ten clones occupy roughly 5% of the sample. The sequenced sample consisted of CD8+ T cells sorted from blood. These receptor sequences come from a human donor in good health.

The chain combines TRBV7-6 with TRBJ2-5; the D is unclear. The CDR3 sequence is 13 residues long. Germline V lookup: CDR1 SGHVS, CDR2 FNYEAQ. V lost 5 bases to trimming and J lost 5 bases, with 12 bases between them. The CDR3 spells CASSGPPRETQYF. The DNA for the CDR3 is TGTGCCAGCAGCGGGCCACCTAGGGAGACCCAGTACTTC.

The chain employs TRBV4-2 and TRBJ2-1, with no clear D. The V end was cut by 1 base, the J end by 6 bases, with 10 bases between. The CDR3 contains 14 residues. CDR1 is LGHNA, CDR2 YNFKEQ, per germline. This chain's CDR3 is CASSQVQLGNEQFF. CDR3 DNA sequence: TGTGCCAGCAGCCAAGTCCAGCTAGGCAATGAGCAGTTCTTC.

The chain carries TRBV7-3 and TRBJ2-7; possibly TRBD2 for D (6 bases). The CDR3 sequence is 14 residues long. V was shortened by 4 bases and J by 5 bases, with 15 bases between the two germline ends. Looked up from germline, CDR1 is SGHTA and CDR2 is FQGTGA. CDR3 nucleotide sequence: TGTGCCAGCAGCTCACGGGACTTCGGCCACGAGCAGTACTTC. This sequence encodes CASSSRDFGHEQYF.

The chain is built from TRBV5-6 and TRBJ1-1, with TRBD1 identical over 8 bases. Trimming at V came to 3 bases and at J to 6 bases, leaving 10 bases not matched to a gene. Germline V CDR1 and CDR2: SGHDT, YYEEEE. There are 15 residues in the CDR3. Here the CDR3 DNA reads TGTGCCAGCAGCTCCCGGTTGGACAGGGACGCTGAAGCTTTCTTT. It codes for CASSSRLDRDAEAFF.

The V and J genes are TRBV18 and TRBJ1-2; the match to TRBD1 covers 12 bases. The length of the CDR3 is 22 residues. The trim removed 1 base at V and 6 bases at J, leaving 24 bases unmatched. CDR1 is KGHSH, CDR2 LQKENI, per germline. The CDR3 DNA reads TGTGCCAGCTCACCACAATCGTCGGGGGGTATCGGGACAGGGGGCTTTTATGATGGCTACACCTTC. Translated: CASSPQSSGGIGTGGFYDGYTF.

This clone was observed a handful of times. The V call is TRBV19, the J call TRBJ2-7, with D perhaps matching TRBD1 or TRBD2 (5 bases each). The V gene's germline CDR1 is LNHDA and CDR2 SQIVND (reference sequence). There are 13 residues in the CDR3. Between the trimmed V and J ends, which lost 3 bases and 6 bases, there was a span of 12 bases. DNA for the CDR3: TGTGCCAGTAGTATTGGGGGTATCGGCGAGCAGTACTTC. It specifies CASSIGGIGEQYF.

J is TRBJ1-5 and V is TRBV5-6; D remains unclear. Germline lookup yields CDR1 SGHDT and CDR2 YYEEEE. Trimming stripped 5 bases from V and 0 bases from J, with 3 bases between. The CDR3 loop spans 12 amino acids. CDR3: CASSYSNQPQHF. The CDR3 DNA sequence: TGTGCCAGCAGTTATAGCAATCAGCCCCAGCATTTT.

This sequence joins TRBV6-5 and TRBJ2-7; tentatively, D is TRBD1 (6 bases). V lost 3 bases, J lost 5 bases, and 17 bases lay in between. Germline V gives CDR1 MNHEY, CDR2 SVGAGI. The CDR3 covers 15 residues. For the CDR3, the DNA is TGTGCCAGCAGTTATTCCGGGACATCACTCGACGAGCAGTACTTC. Amino acid sequence: CASSYSGTSLDEQYF.

The chain joins TRBV4-1 to TRBJ2-7, with 11 bases fitting TRBD1. The CDR3 is made up of 13 amino acids. The junction had 4 bases not matched to a gene; V was cut back by 3 bases and J by 9 bases. Germline V gives CDR1 MGHRA, CDR2 YSYEKL. In DNA, the CDR3 is TGCGCCAGCAGCCAGGGACAGGGGGTAAGGCAGTACTTC. Translated: CASSQGQGVRQYF.

This clone was counted once. This sequence joins TRBV4-1 and TRBJ2-7; 10 bases match TRBD1. Germline loops: CDR1 MGHRA, CDR2 YSYEKL. The CDR3 sequence is 12 residues long. Losses at the gene ends were 7 bases for V and 5 bases for J; bases not matched to a gene: 2. CDR3 nucleotide sequence: TGCGCCAGCACCGGGACAGGGGACGAGCAGTACTTC. This encodes CASTGTGDEQYF.

The CDR3 is CASSRTGSSYEQYF. In DNA form, the CDR3 reads TGTGCCAGCAGCCGAACAGGGAGCTCCTACGAGCAGTACTTC. This chain joins TRBV13 and TRBJ2-7, with a possible D match to TRBD1 (6 bases). Germline CDR1 reads PRHDT; CDR2 reads FYEKMQ (reference sequence). The CDR3 spans 14 residues. Trimming shortened V by 5 bases and J by 0 bases, and 11 bases separated the two germline ends. The entire variable domain, with the rest obtained from reference TRBV13 and TRBJ2-7, is as follows: AAGVIQSPRHLIKEKRETATLKCYPIPRHDTVYWYQQGPGQDPQFLISFYEKMQSDKGSIPDRFSAQQFSDYHSELNMSSLELGDSALYFCASSRTGSSYEQYFGPGTRLTVT.

This rearrangement joins TRBV15 to TRBJ2-3; D is possibly TRBD2 (6 bases). CDR1 is LNHNV, CDR2 YYDKDF, per germline (reference sequence). The CDR3 has 15 residues. The V end was cut by 0 bases, the J end by 1 base, with 8 bases between. CDR3 in DNA: TGTGCCACCAGCAGAGATTCGGGGGGCACAGATACGCAGTATTTT. Its protein product is CATSRDSGGTDTQYF.

The genes are TRBV6-5 and TRBJ2-5; the D is unclear. The CDR3 runs 14 residues. Germline V lookup: CDR1 MNHEY, CDR2 SVGAGI. V dropped 4 bases and J dropped 0 bases, with 9 bases sitting between them. The CDR3 DNA reads TGTGCCAGCAGTTCTCGGCCGTACCAAGAGACCCAGTACTTC. This gives the protein CASSSRPYQETQYF.

This chain joins TRBV29-1 and TRBJ1-2; D not resolved. V lost 4 bases to trimming and J lost 3 bases, with 6 bases between them. The germline gives CDR1 SQVTM, CDR2 ANQGSEA. The CDR3 is 11 residues long. CDR3 in DNA: TGCAGCGTTGTAAGGGACTATGGCTACACCTTC. The encoded protein is CSVVRDYGYTF.

The V and J genes are TRBV5-1 and TRBJ1-2; no definite D call. This CDR3 is built from 14 residues. Looked up from germline, CDR1 is SGHRS and CDR2 is YFSETQ. The V end lost 3 bases, the J end lost 2 bases, and 11 bases lay between the germline ends. The CDR3 loop reads CASSSAGSNYGYTF. The CDR3 bases are TGCGCCAGCAGCTCAGCGGGTTCCAACTATGGCTACACCTTC.

The CDR3, as DNA: TGTGCCAGCAGCTTAACTGGATCGATCTACGAGCAGTACTTC. It translates to CASSLTGSIYEQYF. This sequence joins TRBV7-2 and TRBJ2-7; D gene uncertain. Trimming removed 2 bases at V and 3 bases at J, with 11 bases between. The CDR3 is 14 residues long. Germline loops: CDR1 SGHTA, CDR2 FQGNSA.

The chain links TRBV9 to TRBJ2-7; D might be TRBD1 (5 bases). CDR1 SGDLS and CDR2 YYNGEE come from the germline V gene. Trimming left V 4 bases short and J 3 bases short, with 14 bases between. This CDR3 contains 14 residues. The CDR3 bases are TGTGCCAGCAGCCCTCCTTATAGGGGCTACGAGCAGTACTTC. It encodes CASSPPYRGYEQYF.

This clone was recorded a few times. V is TRBV29-1 and J is TRBJ1-1; weak D call: TRBD1 (5 bases). Trimming took off 6 bases at V and 7 bases at J, with 21 bases between the two ends. The germline CDR1 and CDR2 sequences are SQVTM and ANQGSEA. This CDR3 spans 14 amino acids. CDR3 bases: TGCAGCGTCGCAAACGTTGGCAGGGTTGGTGAAGCTTTCTTT. This translates into CSVANVGRVGEAFF. Drawing the rest from reference TRBV29-1 and TRBJ1-1, the complete variable domain is SAVISQKPSRDICQRGTSLTIQCQVDSQVTMMFWYRQQPGQSLTLIATANQGSEATYESGFVIDKFPISRPNLTFSTLTVSNMSPEDSSIYLCSVANVGRVGEAFFGQGTRLTVV.

The gene calls are TRBV6-5 and TRBJ2-3; maybe TRBD2 (6 bases). V was shortened by 2 bases and J by 4 bases, with 10 bases between the two germline ends. Germline V gene sequence: CDR1 MNHEY, CDR2 SVGAGI. The CDR3 loop spans 14 amino acids. CDR3 coding DNA: TGTGCCAGCAGTTACCGCGCGGGGCCAGATACGCAGTATTTT. This codes for CASSYRAGPDTQYF.

This chain uses TRBV27 with TRBJ2-5, with D perhaps TRBD1 or TRBD2 (5 bases each). CDR3 length equals 11 residues. Germline CDR1 MNHEY, CDR2 SMNVEV (reference sequence). Trimming cost V 8 bases and J 4 bases, with 8 bases left between them. CDR3 in DNA: TGTGCCAGCCTGAGGGGAGAGACCCAGTACTTC. Encoded protein: CASLRGETQYF.

This chain connects TRBV13 to TRBJ1-2; 7 nucleotides match TRBD1. After removal of 5 bases from V and 4 bases from J, the junction contained 4 bases not matched to a gene. This CDR3 region has 13 residues. Germline CDR1 PRHDT, CDR2 FYEKMQ (reference sequence). CDR3 protein: CASSDREIYGYTF. DNA for the CDR3: TGTGCCAGCAGCGACAGGGAGATCTATGGCTACACCTTC.